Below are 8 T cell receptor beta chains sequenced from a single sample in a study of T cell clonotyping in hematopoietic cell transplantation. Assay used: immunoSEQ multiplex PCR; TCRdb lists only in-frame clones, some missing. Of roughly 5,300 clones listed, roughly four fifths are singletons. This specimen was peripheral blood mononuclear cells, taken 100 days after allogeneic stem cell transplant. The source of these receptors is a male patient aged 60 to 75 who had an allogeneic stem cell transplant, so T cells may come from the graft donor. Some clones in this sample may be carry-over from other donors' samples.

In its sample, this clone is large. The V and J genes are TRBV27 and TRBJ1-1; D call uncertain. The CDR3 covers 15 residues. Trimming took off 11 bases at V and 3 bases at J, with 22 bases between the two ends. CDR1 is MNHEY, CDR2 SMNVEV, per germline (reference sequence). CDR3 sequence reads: CAAGPLGRSDTEAFF. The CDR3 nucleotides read TGTGCCGCAGGACCCCTAGGGAGGAGCGACACTGAAGCTTTCTTT.

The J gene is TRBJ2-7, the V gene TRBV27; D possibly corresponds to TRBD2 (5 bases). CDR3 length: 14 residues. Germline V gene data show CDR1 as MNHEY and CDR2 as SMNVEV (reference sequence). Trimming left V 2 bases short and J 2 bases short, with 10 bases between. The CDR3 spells CASSLLPGTYEQYF. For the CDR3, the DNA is TGTGCCAGCAGTTTACTTCCCGGGACCTACGAGCAGTACTTC.

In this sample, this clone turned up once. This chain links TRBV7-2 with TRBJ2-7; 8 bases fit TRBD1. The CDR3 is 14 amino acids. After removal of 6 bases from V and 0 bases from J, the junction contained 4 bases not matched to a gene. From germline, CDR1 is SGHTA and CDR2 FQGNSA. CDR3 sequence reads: CASRITGGSYEQYF. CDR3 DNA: TGTGCCAGCAGAATAACAGGGGGCTCCTACGAGCAGTACTTC.

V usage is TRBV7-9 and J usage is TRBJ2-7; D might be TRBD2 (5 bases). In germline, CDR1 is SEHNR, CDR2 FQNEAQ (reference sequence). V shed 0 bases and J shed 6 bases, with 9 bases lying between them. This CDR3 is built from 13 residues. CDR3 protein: CASSLAEGGEQYF. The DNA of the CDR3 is TGTGCCAGCAGCTTAGCCGAGGGTGGCGAGCAGTACTTC.

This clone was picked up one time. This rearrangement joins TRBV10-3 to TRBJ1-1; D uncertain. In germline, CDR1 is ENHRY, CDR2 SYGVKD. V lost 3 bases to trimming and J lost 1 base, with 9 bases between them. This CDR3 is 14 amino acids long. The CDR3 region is CAISDYGRNTEAFF. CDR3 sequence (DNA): TGTGCCATCAGTGATTATGGCCGGAACACTGAAGCTTTCTTT.

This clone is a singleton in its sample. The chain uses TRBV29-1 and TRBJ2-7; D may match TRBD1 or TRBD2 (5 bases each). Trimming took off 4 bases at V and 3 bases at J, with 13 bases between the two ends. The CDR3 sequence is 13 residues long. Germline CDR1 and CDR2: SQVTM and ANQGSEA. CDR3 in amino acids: CSVVRGPRYEQYF. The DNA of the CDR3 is TGCAGCGTTGTCCGGGGCCCACGCTACGAGCAGTACTTC.

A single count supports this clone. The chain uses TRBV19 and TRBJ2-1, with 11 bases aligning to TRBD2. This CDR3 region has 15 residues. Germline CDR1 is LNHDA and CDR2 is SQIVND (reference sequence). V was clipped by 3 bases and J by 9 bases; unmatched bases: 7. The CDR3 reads CASSMLTSGRSEQFF. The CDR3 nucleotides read TGTGCCAGTAGTATGCTAACTAGCGGGAGATCTGAGCAGTTCTTC.

The CDR3 protein is CASRTGGSYEQYF. The CDR3 region has the DNA TGTGCCAGCAGGACAGGGGGCTCGTACGAGCAGTACTTC. The chain combines TRBV6-5 with TRBJ2-7; 10 bases are a match to TRBD1. V shed 6 bases, J shed 4 bases, and the junction held 3 bases outside the gene matches. CDR3 length: 13 amino acids. The V gene's germline CDR1 is MNHEY and CDR2 SVGAGI.